Each of the 3 T cell receptor beta chains below was sequenced from the same sample in a study of neurological immune-mediated disorders. MiXCR was run by TCRdb on the 5' RACE reads, yielding one entry per CDR3 protein. The data contain approximately 38,000 distinct CDR3 sequences, about 2.5% of them seen just once; the ten biggest clones take up approximately 2.4%. Sample: PBMCs. These receptors came from a man aged 45 to 65 with multiple sclerosis.

This clonotype has a count of ten or more. The chain recombines TRBV5-5 with TRBJ1-3; D may be TRBD1 (5 bases). The CDR3 is made up of 14 amino acids. Between the trimmed V and J ends, which lost 2 bases and 1 base, there was a span of 7 bases. Germline CDR1 reads SGHKS; CDR2 reads YYEKEE (reference sequence). The CDR3 sequence is CASSFQGSGNTIYF. CDR3 bases: TGTGCCAGCAGCTTCCAGGGATCTGGAAACACCATATATTTT. The full variable domain, in which reference TRBV5-5 and TRBJ1-3 provide the parts outside the CDR3, is DAGVTQSPTHLIKTRGQQVTLRCSPISGHKSVSWYQQVLGQGPQFIFQYYEKEERGRGNFPDRFSARQFPNYSSELNVNALLLGDSALYLCASSFQGSGNTIYFGEGSWLTVV.

This clonotype has at least ten counts. A much larger clone sits a single nucleotide away, making a read error possible. The rearrangement links TRBV4-3 to TRBJ2-1; 8 bases map to TRBD2. The J segment lost 8 bases and the V segment lost 3 bases, leaving 9 bases of the junction unmatched. This CDR3 spans 15 amino acids. Germline V lookup: CDR1 LGHNA, CDR2 YSLEER. CDR3 protein: CASSHRGGTGYEQFF. The DNA of the CDR3 is TGCGCCAGCAGCCACCGCGGGGGGACCGGGTATGAGCAGTTCTTC.

This clonotype was seen at least ten times. This CDR3 reads CASSTTRHTNEKLFF. The CDR3 DNA follows: TGTGCCAGCAGCACAACTCGGCACACTAATGAAAAACTGTTTTTT. The chain recombines TRBV11-2 with TRBJ1-4; D gene unclear. Germline V gene data show CDR1 as SGHAT and CDR2 as FQNNGV. The CDR3 consists of 15 residues. V lost 5 bases to trimming and J lost 2 bases, with 12 bases between them.